A selection of T cell receptor beta chains follows, all from one sample in a study of blood T cell repertoires in COVID-19. The repertoire was sequenced with immunoSEQ multiplex PCR; TCRdb's copy has only in-frame clones and lacks some. Found here are approximately 44,000 clones, around 83% of them singletons; the top ten hold over 4.5%. Sequencing was performed on peripheral blood. Every receptor here comes from a human donor in a cohort sampled during active COVID-19. Each CDR3 is given with its conserved first and last residue. The order of the fields is D gene, V gene, J gene, CDR3 protein, CDR3 DNA. The D gene is left open where the match is weak.

TRBD2	TRBV5-5	TRBJ2-3	CASSLMVAGGSTDTQYF	TGTGCCAGCAGCTTGATGGTAGCGGGGGGAAGCACAGATACGCAGTATTTT
TRBD1	TRBV11-2	TRBJ2-1	CASSLGTGDEQFF	TGTGCCAGCAGCTTGGGGACAGGGGATGAGCAGTTCTTC
-	TRBV21-1	TRBJ2-4	CASSKNGQGSKNIQYF	TGTGCCAGCAGCAAAAACGGACAGGGGTCCAAAAACATTCAGTACTTC
-	TRBV9	TRBJ2-3	CASSVGGTQYF	TGTGCCAGCAGCGTAGGAGGGACGCAGTATTTT
TRBD1	TRBV6-5	TRBJ2-7	CASRQTGPYEQYF	TGTGCCAGCAGGCAGACAGGGCCCTACGAGCAGTACTTC
-	TRBV6-1	TRBJ2-7	CASSERWRGYEQYF	TGTGCCAGCAGTGAACGGTGGAGAGGGTACGAGCAGTACTTC
-	TRBV24-1	TRBJ1-4	CATRAEVFF	TGTGCCACCAGAGCGGAGGTGTTTTTT
TRBD2	TRBV7-9	TRBJ2-2	CASSLAVLAGTLGELFF	TGTGCCAGCAGCTTAGCGGTTCTAGCGGGGACTCTCGGGGAGCTGTTTTTT
-	TRBV6-5	TRBJ2-7	CASSYPQGTYEQYF	TGTGCCAGCAGTTACCCACAGGGTACCTACGAGCAGTACTTC
-	TRBV3-1/TRBV3-2	TRBJ2-3	CASSQGPFWQDTQYF	TGTGCCAGCAGCCAAGGCCCTTTCTGGCAAGATACGCAGTATTTT
TRBD2	TRBV3-1/TRBV3-2	TRBJ2-7	CASSKSGGKYEQYF	TGTGCCAGCTCAAAGTCGGGGGGAAAGTACGAGCAGTACTTC
-	TRBV9	TRBJ2-1	CASSVVSGNLYNEQFF	TGTGCCAGCAGCGTAGTATCAGGAAATCTTTACAATGAGCAGTTCTTC
-	TRBV20-1	TRBJ1-1	CSASGRRGEAFF	TGCAGTGCTAGTGGGAGGCGCGGTGAAGCTTTCTTT
-	TRBV4-1	TRBJ1-6	CASSRDRQERGSYNSPLHF	TGCGCCAGCAGCCGCGATCGACAGGAGAGAGGGTCCTATAATTCACCCCTCCACTTT
-	TRBV2	TRBJ1-2	CASNLQNLNYGYTF	TGTGCCAGCAATTTACAGAACCTTAACTATGGCTACACCTTC
-	TRBV9	TRBJ2-3	CASSVRGAGTDTQYF	TGTGCCAGCAGCGTACGGGGGGCGGGGACAGATACGCAGTATTTT
TRBD1	TRBV7-9	TRBJ2-3	CASSTRGTDTDTQYF	TGTGCCAGCAGCACGAGAGGGACAGACACAGATACGCAGTATTTT
-	TRBV6-1	TRBJ1-6	CASSDRRGNNSPLHF	TGTGCCAGCAGTGACAGGCGGGGGAATAATTCACCCCTCCACTTT
-	TRBV7-9	TRBJ2-3	CASSFGGDLSTDTQYF	TGTGCCAGCAGCTTCGGCGGGGATCTTAGCACAGATACGCAGTATTTT